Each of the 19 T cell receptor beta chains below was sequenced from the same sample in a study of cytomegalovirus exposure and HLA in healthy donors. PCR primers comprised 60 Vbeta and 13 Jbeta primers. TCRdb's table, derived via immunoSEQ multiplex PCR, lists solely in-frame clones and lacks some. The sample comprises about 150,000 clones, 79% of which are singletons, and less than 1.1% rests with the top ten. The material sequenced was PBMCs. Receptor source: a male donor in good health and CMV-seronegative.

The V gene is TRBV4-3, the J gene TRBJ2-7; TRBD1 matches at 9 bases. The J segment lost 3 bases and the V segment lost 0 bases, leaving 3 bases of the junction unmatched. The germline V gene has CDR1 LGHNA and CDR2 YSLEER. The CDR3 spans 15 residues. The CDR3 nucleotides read TGCGCCAGCAGCCAAGAGGGACAGGGATTCTACGAGCAGTACTTC. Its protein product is CASSQEGQGFYEQYF.

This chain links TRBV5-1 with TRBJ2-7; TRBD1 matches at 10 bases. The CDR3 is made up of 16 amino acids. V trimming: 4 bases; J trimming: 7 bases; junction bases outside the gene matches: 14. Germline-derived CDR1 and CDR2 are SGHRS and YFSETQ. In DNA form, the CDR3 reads TGCGCCAGCAGCACAACACCCGGGACAGGGGATCGAGAGCAGTACTTC. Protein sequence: CASSTTPGTGDREQYF.

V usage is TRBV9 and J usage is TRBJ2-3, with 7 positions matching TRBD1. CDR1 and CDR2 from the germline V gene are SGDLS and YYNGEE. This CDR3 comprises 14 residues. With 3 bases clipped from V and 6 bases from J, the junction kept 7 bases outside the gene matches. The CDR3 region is CASSEGTGQDTQYF. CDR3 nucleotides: TGTGCCAGCAGCGAGGGGACGGGACAGGATACGCAGTATTTT.

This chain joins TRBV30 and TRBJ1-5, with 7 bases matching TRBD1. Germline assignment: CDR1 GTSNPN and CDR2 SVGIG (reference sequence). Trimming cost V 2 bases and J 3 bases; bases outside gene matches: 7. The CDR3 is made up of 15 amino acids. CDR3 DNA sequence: TGTGCCTGGAGTCATCCAGGGGGTAACAATCAGCCCCAGCATTTT. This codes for CAWSHPGGNNQPQHF.

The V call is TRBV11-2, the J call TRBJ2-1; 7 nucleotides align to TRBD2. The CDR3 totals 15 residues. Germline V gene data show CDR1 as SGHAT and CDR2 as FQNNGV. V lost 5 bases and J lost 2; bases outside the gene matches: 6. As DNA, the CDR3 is TGTGCCAGCAGCCAACTCGGGACTACCTACAATGAGCAGTTCTTC. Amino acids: CASSQLGTTYNEQFF. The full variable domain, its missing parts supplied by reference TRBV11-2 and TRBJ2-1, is EAGVAQSPRYKIIEKRQSVAFWCNPISGHATLYWYQQILGQGPKLLIQFQNNGVVDDSQLPKDRFSAERLKGVDSTLKIQPAKLEDSAVYLCASSQLGTTYNEQFFGPGTRLTVL.

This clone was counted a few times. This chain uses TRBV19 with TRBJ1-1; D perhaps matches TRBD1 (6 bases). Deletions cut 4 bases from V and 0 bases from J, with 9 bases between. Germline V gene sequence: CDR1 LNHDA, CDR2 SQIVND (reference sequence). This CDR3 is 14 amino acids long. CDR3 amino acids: CASSTGQLNTEAFF. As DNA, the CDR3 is TGTGCCAGTAGTACCGGACAGTTGAACACTGAAGCTTTCTTT.

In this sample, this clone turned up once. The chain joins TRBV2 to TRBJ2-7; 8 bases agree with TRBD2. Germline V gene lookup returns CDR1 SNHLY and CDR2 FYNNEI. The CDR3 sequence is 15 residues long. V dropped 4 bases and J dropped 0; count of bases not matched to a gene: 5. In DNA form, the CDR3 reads TGTGCCAGCAGTGCTCCCGGGGGGGCCTCCTACGAGCAGTACTTC. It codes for CASSAPGGASYEQYF.

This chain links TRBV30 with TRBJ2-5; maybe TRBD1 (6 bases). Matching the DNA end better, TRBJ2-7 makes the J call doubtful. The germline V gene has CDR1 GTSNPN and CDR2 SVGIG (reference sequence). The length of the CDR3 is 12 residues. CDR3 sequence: CACQGQTYEQYF. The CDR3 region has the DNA TGTGCTTGCCAGGGGCAGACCTACGAGCAGTACTTC.

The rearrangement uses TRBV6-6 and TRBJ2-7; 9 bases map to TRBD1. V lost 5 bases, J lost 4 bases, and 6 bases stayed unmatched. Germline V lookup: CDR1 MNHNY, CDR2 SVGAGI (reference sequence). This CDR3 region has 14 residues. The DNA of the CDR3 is TGTGCCAGCAGTCACACCGGGACAGGGTACGAGCAGTACTTC. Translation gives CASSHTGTGYEQYF.

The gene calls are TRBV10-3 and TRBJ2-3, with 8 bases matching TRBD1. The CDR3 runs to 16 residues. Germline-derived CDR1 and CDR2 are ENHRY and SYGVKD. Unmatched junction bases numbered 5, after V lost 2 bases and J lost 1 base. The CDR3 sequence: CAISETRGQGTDTQYF. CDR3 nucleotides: TGTGCCATCAGTGAGACCAGGGGGCAGGGCACAGATACGCAGTATTTT.

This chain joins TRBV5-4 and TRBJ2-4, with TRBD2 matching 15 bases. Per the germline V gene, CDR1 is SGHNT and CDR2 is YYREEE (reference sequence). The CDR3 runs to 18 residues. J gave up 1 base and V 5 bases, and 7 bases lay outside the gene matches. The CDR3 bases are TGTGCCAGCAGTAGGACTAGCGGGGGGGCCAGGGCCAAAAACATTCAGTACTTC. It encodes CASSRTSGGARAKNIQYF.

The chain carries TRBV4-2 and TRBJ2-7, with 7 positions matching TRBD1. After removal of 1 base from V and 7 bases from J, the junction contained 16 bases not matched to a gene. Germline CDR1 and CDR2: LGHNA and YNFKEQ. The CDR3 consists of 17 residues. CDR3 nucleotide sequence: TGTGCCAGCAGCCAAGCCACCCGACAGGGTAAGGCAGAAGAGCAGTACTTC. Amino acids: CASSQATRQGKAEEQYF.

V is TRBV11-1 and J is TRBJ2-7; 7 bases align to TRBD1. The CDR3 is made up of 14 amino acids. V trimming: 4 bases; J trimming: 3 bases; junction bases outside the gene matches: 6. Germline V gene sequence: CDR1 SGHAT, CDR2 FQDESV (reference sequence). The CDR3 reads CASSSDRVGYEQYF. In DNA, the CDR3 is TGTGCCAGCAGCTCTGACAGGGTGGGCTACGAGCAGTACTTC.

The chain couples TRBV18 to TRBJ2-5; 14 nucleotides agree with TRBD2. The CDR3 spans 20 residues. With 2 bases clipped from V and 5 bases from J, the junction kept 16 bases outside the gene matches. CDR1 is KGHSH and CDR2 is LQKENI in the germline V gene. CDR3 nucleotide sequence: TGTGCCAGCTCACCAAGAGGACTAGCGGGAGGCCCGTCCGCTAGGGAGACCCAGTACTTC. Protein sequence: CASSPRGLAGGPSARETQYF.

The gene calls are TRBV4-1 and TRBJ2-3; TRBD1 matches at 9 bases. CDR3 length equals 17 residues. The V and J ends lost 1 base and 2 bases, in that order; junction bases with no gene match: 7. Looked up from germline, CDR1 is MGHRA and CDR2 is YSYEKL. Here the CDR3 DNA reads TGCGCCAGCAGCCAAGTTTACGGGACAGGGAACACAGATACGCAGTATTTT. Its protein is CASSQVYGTGNTDTQYF.

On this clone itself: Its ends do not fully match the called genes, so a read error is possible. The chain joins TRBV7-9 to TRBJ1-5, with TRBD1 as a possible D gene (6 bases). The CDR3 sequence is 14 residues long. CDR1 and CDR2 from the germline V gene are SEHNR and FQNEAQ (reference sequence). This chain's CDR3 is CSSSPRDNNQPQHF. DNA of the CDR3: TGTTCCAGCAGCCCCCGGGACAACAATCAGCCCCAGCATTTT.

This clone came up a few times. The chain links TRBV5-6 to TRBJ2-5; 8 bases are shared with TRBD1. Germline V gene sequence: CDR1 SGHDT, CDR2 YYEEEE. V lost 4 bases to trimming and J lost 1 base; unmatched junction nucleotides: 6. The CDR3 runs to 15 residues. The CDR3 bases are TGTGCCAGCAGCCCGGGACAGGCATTCCAAGAGACCCAGTACTTC. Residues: CASSPGQAFQETQYF.

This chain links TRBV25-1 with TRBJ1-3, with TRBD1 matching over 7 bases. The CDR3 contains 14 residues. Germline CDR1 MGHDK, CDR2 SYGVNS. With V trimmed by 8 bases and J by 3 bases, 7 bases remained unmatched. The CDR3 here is CASRGGAVGNTIYF. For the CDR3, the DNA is TGTGCCAGCCGAGGGGGCGCGGTTGGAAACACCATATATTTT. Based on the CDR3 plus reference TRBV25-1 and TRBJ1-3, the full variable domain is EADIYQTPRYLVIGTGKKITLECSQTMGHDKMYWYQQDPGMELHLIHYSYGVNSTEKGDLSSESTVSRIRTEHFPLTLESARPSHTSQYLCASRGGAVGNTIYFGEGSWLTVV.

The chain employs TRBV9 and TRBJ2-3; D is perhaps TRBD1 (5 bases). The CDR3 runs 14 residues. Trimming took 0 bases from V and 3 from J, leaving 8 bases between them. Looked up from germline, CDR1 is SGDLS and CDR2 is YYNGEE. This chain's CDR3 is CASSVGGLTDTQYF. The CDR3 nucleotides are TGTGCCAGCAGCGTAGGGGGCTTGACAGATACGCAGTATTTT.